A single sample is the source of the 3 T cell receptor beta chains below, sequenced in a study of identical twins. TCRdb redid the calling of the 5' RACE reads with MiXCR, one entry per CDR3 protein. The sample contains some 500,000 distinct CDR3 sequences, 7.5% to 10% of which appear only once. The same sample was also used in a study of yellow fever vaccine responses in identical twins.

Sequencing used PBMCs. These TCRs come from a young woman in good health.

This clonotype was recorded at least ten times. Compared with germline, one end of the junction differs, possibly owing to a read error. V and J are TRBV29-1 and TRBJ2-7; tentatively, D is TRBD1 or TRBD2 (5 bases each). The V gene's germline CDR1 is SQVTM and CDR2 ANQGSEA. The CDR3 extends over 14 amino acids. Here the CDR3 reads CSVDSQGEGYEQYF. CDR3 nucleotides: TGCAGCGTTGATAGCCAGGGAGAGGGCTACGAGCAGTATTTC.

The chain carries TRBV5-6 and TRBJ2-1; 16 bases align to TRBD2. Germline values: CDR1 SGHDT, CDR2 YYEEEE. V gave up 4 bases and J gave up 4 bases; unmatched junction bases: 5. This CDR3 is 17 amino acids long. CDR3 nucleotides: TGTGCCAGCAGCGGGACTAGCGGGAGGGTGTCGTACAATGAGCAGTTCTTC. Protein: CASSGTSGRVSYNEQFF.

V and J are TRBV12-3 or TRBV12-4 and TRBJ1-5, with D possibly being TRBD1 (5 bases). V lost 5 bases, J lost 3 bases, and 14 bases lay in between. CDR3 length: 15 residues. The CDR3 protein is CASSPGRSLNQPQHF. CDR3 nucleotides: TGTGCCAGCAGTCCGGGACGGTCCCTCAATCAGCCCCAGCATTTT.